A selection of T cell receptor beta chains follows, all from one sample in a study of beta chain features in type 1 diabetes. Produced via immunoSEQ multiplex PCR; TCRdb's table is partial and in-frame only. The data show fewer than 400,000 clones, with 7.5% to 9% seen just once and around 0.44% held by the top ten. The sequenced material came from central memory CD4+ T cells from blood. These receptors were obtained from a woman aged 18-29 years in good health. Both conserved end residues are part of each CDR3. A D gene is named only where the DNA matches it firmly. Clone size is given for some rows only: seen once, a few or many times, or a class if the clone is expanded.

d_call clone_size j_call v_call cdr3_nt cdr3_aa
TRBD2 few TRBJ2-3 TRBV5-1 TGCGCCAGCAGCCTTGGGGAACTAGCGGGAGGATCAGATACGCAGTATTTT CASSLGELAGGSDTQYF
TRBD2 NA TRBJ2-3 TRBV10-3 TGTGCCATCAGTAGCGGGGGGGCAGATACGCAGTATTTT CAISSGGADTQYF
NA NA TRBJ2-3 TRBV5-1 TGCGCCAGCAGCTTGCGGGACACAGATACGCAGTATTTT CASSLRDTDTQYF
NA few TRBJ1-1 TRBV11-2 TGTGCCAGCGGCATGGGGGGTTCCACTGAAGCTTTCTTT CASGMGGSTEAFF
NA NA TRBJ2-1 TRBV18 TGTGCCAGCTCACCAGACGAATACAATGAGCAGTTCTTC CASSPDEYNEQFF
TRBD1 few TRBJ2-4 TRBV15 TGTGCCACCAGCAGAACGGACAGGACACAAAACATTCAGTACTTC CATSRTDRTQNIQYF
NA NA TRBJ2-1 TRBV5-1 TGCGCCAGCAGCGTGACTAGTAACTACAATGAGCAGTTCTTC CASSVTSNYNEQFF
NA few TRBJ1-5 TRBV10-3 TGTGCCAGCAGTTTGTTTCGAGGTCAGCCCCAGCATTTT CASSLFRGQPQHF
TRBD2 NA TRBJ2-7 TRBV4-3 TGCGCCAGCAGCCAGACCGTATCTCCGGGACTAGCGGAGCCGGACTACGAGCAGTACTTC CASSQTVSPGLAEPDYEQYF
NA few TRBJ2-7 TRBV7-9 TGTGCCAGCAGCCCCCCGGGGACCCGTCCTCCGTACTTC CASSPPGTRPPYF
NA NA TRBJ1-2 TRBV4-3 TGCGCCAGCAGCCCCATGGCAGGGGCTAACTATGGCTACACCTTC CASSPMAGANYGYTF
NA many TRBJ2-5 TRBV28 TGTGCCAGCAGTTCCCCGACAGGATGGGAGACCCAGTACTTC CASSSPTGWETQYF
TRBD1 few TRBJ1-4 TRBV28 TGTGCCAGCAGTCCCGAACCGACAGGGAGGAGGGAAAAACTGTTTTTT CASSPEPTGRREKLFF
NA many TRBJ2-7 TRBV7-2 TGTGCCAGCAGCTTATCGTGGGGTGGCTACGAGCAGTACTTC CASSLSWGGYEQYF
NA NA TRBJ1-2 TRBV4-1 TGCGCCAGCAGCCAATTTGCCCTCACACGGCATGGCTACACCTTC CASSQFALTRHGYTF
NA NA TRBJ2-2 TRBV5-1 TGCGCCAGCAGCTTGGGGGCCTCCACCGGGGAGCTGTTTTTT CASSLGASTGELFF
TRBD1 NA TRBJ1-2 TRBV9 TGTGCCAGCAGCGGTAGACAGGGAAGCTATGGCTACACCTTC CASSGRQGSYGYTF
TRBD1 few TRBJ1-5 TRBV6-5 TGTGCCAGCAGTGCTGACAGGGATCAGCCCCAGCATTTT CASSADRDQPQHF
TRBD2 NA TRBJ2-1 TRBV7-9 TGTGCCAGCAGCTTTGGACTAGCGGGAGGGGATGAGCAGTTCTTC CASSFGLAGGDEQFF
NA few TRBJ2-7 TRBV4-1 TGCGCCAGCAGCCAGGCCGGCTGGGGGGGCCAATACGAGCAGTACTTC CASSQAGWGGQYEQYF
NA NA TRBJ2-5 TRBV13 TGTGCCAGCAGCTTACTAGAAGAGACCCAGTACTTC CASSLLEETQYF
NA few TRBJ1-1 TRBV6-5 TGTGCCAGCAGTTACCGGCCAGGGTACACTGAAGCTTTCTTT CASSYRPGYTEAFF
NA NA TRBJ2-3 TRBV4-3 TGCGCCAGCAGCCAAGGTGGATTTCAGGATACGCAGTATTTT CASSQGGFQDTQYF
NA few TRBJ2-3 TRBV7-2 TGTGCCAGCAGCTTAGCGCCGCCGGGAACAGATACGCAGTATTTT CASSLAPPGTDTQYF
TRBD2 few TRBJ2-1 TRBV16 TGTGCCAGCAGCCAATTGACTAGCGGGATGGGAGAGCAGTTCTTC CASSQLTSGMGEQFF
NA NA TRBJ2-7 TRBV6-1 TGTGCCAGCAGACGACAGGTCCGAAGCTCCTACGAGCAGTACTTC CASRRQVRSSYEQYF
TRBD1 NA TRBJ2-2 TRBV7-2 TGTGCCAGCAGCGCTAGACAGGGGACCGGGGAGCTGTTTTTT CASSARQGTGELFF
NA few TRBJ2-7 TRBV4-3 TGCGCCAGCAGCCAAGATCGACTCGGGGGCCAAGGGAGGTACGAGCAGTACTTC CASSQDRLGGQGRYEQYF
NA NA TRBJ1-2 TRBV29-1 TGCAGCGTCCGGGTTACGAAGGACTATGGCTACACCTTC CSVRVTKDYGYTF
NA few TRBJ1-2 TRBV29-1 TGCAGCGTTGCAAGGGAACTTAACTATGGCTACACCTTC CSVARELNYGYTF
NA many TRBJ2-7 TRBV2 TGTGCCAGCAAGGTGTCCTACGAGCAGTACTTC CASKVSYEQYF
TRBD2 few TRBJ2-3 TRBV9 TGTGCCAGCAGCTTCGGCGGGAGGCTCACAGATACGCAGTATTTT CASSFGGRLTDTQYF
NA few TRBJ2-1 TRBV7-9 TGTGCCAGCAATATTGTGTGGGGTGAGCAGTTCTTC CASNIVWGEQFF
TRBD1 few TRBJ2-2 TRBV6-1 TGTGCAGGACAGGGTATTAACACCGGGGAGCTGTTTTTT CAGQGINTGELFF
NA few TRBJ2-5 TRBV5-4 TGTGCCAGCACCCTCGGACAGACCCAAGAGACCCAGTACTTC CASTLGQTQETQYF
TRBD2 few TRBJ2-7 TRBV28 TGTGCCAGCAGTTCCGGGGGGGTAGTAACCTACGAGCAGTACTTC CASSSGGVVTYEQYF
NA NA TRBJ2-7 TRBV7-2 TGTGCCAGCAGCCGACTAAGCCTAACTGGCGAGCAGTACTTC CASSRLSLTGEQYF
TRBD2 many TRBJ2-1 TRBV18 TGTGCCAGCTCACCCCGCCCCTTAGCGGGAGCCTCCTACAATGAGCAGTTCTTC CASSPRPLAGASYNEQFF
NA NA TRBJ1-5 TRBV4-3 TGCGCCAGCAGCCAAGATGGGTCCGGGGGGAATCAGCCCCAGCATTTT CASSQDGSGGNQPQHF
NA NA TRBJ2-7 TRBV27 TGTGCCAGCAGTTTCCAATTGACTAGCTACGAGCAGTACTTC CASSFQLTSYEQYF
NA NA TRBJ2-3 TRBV10-3 TGTGCCATCAGTGCTACGCAGGATACGCAGTATTTT CAISATQDTQYF
NA few TRBJ2-1 TRBV6-5 TGTGCCAGCGCCGAGGGAGGTATCTACAATGAGCAGTTCTTC CASAEGGIYNEQFF
TRBD1 NA TRBJ2-7 TRBV5-1 TGCGCCAGCAGCTTAGGACAGGCCGAAACCTACGAGCAGTACTTC CASSLGQAETYEQYF
NA NA TRBJ1-2 TRBV29-1 TGCAGCGTTGAAGTGGGGCAGGGAAGAGGCTACACCTTC CSVEVGQGRGYTF
TRBD1 NA TRBJ1-2 TRBV28 TGTGCCAGCAGACGACAGGGGGATGGCTACACCTTC CASRRQGDGYTF
NA NA TRBJ2-1 TRBV10-3 TGTGCCATTAAACAGGCCCTCTCCTACAATGAGCAGTTCTTC CAIKQALSYNEQFF
TRBD1 NA TRBJ1-1 TRBV9 TGTGCCAGCAGCGACAAACAGGGGGTGAACACTGAAGCTTTCTTT CASSDKQGVNTEAFF
TRBD1 NA TRBJ2-7 TRBV4-2 TGTGCCAGCAGCCAAGAAGTTGGCAGGGGGTGGGAGCAGTACTTC CASSQEVGRGWEQYF
TRBD1 many TRBJ1-4 TRBV7-9 TGTGCCAGCAGCCCAGGGACAGGGGGCGCGGAACTGTTTTTT CASSPGTGGAELFF